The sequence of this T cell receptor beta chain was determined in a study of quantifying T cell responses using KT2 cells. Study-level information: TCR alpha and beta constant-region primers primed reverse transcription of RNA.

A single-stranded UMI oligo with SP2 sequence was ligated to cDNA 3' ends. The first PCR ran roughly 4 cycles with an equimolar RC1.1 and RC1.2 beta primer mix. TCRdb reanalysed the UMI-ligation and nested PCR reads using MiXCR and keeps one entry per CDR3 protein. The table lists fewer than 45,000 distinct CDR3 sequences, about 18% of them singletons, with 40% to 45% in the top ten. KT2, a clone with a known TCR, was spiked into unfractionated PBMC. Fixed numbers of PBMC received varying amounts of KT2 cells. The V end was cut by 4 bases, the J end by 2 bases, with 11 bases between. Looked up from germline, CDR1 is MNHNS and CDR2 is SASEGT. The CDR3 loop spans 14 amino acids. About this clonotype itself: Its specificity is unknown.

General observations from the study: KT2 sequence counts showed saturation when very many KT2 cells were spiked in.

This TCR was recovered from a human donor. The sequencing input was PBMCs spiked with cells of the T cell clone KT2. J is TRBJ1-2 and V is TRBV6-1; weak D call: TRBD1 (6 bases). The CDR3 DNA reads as TGTGCCAGCAGTGTAATTGGACAGAACTATGGCTACACCTTC. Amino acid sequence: CASSVIGQNYGYTF.